This T cell receptor beta chain was identified in a study of T cell responses to AZD1222 COVID-19 vaccine. Findings and limits, study-wide: Most donors were white British, females outnumbered males, and clonal diversity was possibly underestimated. Regions 160-218 and 743-854 held dominance among vaccine-associated CD4 TCRs, which spanned spike. Nearly half of spike-specific TCRs reportedly target unmutated variant regions.

The protocol was immunoSEQ multiplex PCR, while the TCRdb copy is restricted to in-frame clones and leaves out a portion. This sample has over 120,000 clones, with 70% to 90% found just once. The sample holds a few counts of this clone. Its antigen is not identified. The TCR sequence derives from an adult in good health. The sample in question was peripheral blood, obtained on day 0 of AZD1222 vaccination.

In DNA, the CDR3 is TGTGCCAGCTCACCGGCAGGGGCTGAAGCTTTCTTT. This codes for CASSPAGAEAFF. The rearrangement uses TRBV18 and TRBJ1-1; TRBD1 is a possible D gene (6 bases). The V end was cut by 3 bases, the J end by 6 bases, with 8 bases between. CDR1 KGHSH and CDR2 LQKENI come from the germline V gene. This CDR3 has 12 amino acids.